This T cell receptor (beta chain) emerged from a study of T cells expressing NK-cell markers. UMI-tagged 5'RACE template switching yielded the TCR beta cDNA. One entry per CDR3 protein, without DNA, is what TCRdb gives after re-calling the 5' RACE reads. This sample's clone table lists 150,000 to 200,000 distinct CDR3 sequences. CDR3 length equals 15 residues. Germline V CDR1 and CDR2: SGHNT, YYREEE (reference sequence). Sequencing input: blood T cells: a sorted CD56 or NKG2C T cell subset, CD4+ or CD8+ T cells, or bulk PBMC T cells (not recorded which). This receptor was taken from a woman aged 18 to 69 in good health. This chain links TRBV5-4 with TRBJ2-2; TCRdb's assignment of TRBD1 cannot be checked, as there is no DNA. Here the CDR3 reads CASSLGTGVTGELFF.